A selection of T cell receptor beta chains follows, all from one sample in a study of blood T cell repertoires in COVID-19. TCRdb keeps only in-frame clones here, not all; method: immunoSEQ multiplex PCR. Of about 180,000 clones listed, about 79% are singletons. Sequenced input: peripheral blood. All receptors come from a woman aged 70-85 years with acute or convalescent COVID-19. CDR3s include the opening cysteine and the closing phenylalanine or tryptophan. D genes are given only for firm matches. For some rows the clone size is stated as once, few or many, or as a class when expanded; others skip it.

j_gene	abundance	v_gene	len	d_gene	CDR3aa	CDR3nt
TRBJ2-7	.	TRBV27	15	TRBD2	CASTPTSADPYEQYF	TGTGCCAGCACCCCGACTAGCGCGGATCCCTACGAGCAGTACTTC
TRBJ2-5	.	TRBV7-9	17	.	CASSLGHRNDRQETQYF	TGTGCCAGCAGCTTAGGGCACCGAAATGACAGACAAGAGACCCAGTACTTC
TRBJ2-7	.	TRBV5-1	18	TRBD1	CASSPELSGWDRVYEQYF	TGCGCCAGCAGCCCGGAGCTGTCTGGGTGGGACAGGGTCTACGAGCAGTACTTC
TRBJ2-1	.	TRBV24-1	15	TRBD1	CATSDPDREGNEQFF	TGTGCCACCAGTGATCCCGACAGGGAAGGCAATGAGCAGTTCTTC
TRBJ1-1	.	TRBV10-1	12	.	CASSDSRRTAFF	TGCGCCAGCAGTGATAGTCGGAGAACGGCTTTCTTT
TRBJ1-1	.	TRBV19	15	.	CASTSRDMKNTEAFF	TGTGCCAGTACATCCCGGGACATGAAGAACACTGAAGCTTTCTTT
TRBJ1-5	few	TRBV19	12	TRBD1	CASRTGRGPQHF	TGTGCCAGTAGGACAGGGCGAGGGCCCCAGCATTTT
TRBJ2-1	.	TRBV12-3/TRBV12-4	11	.	CASSSRNEQFF	TGTGCCAGCAGCTCCCGGAATGAGCAGTTCTTC
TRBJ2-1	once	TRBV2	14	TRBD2	CASSSGTSYNEQFF	TGTGCCAGCAGTAGCGGGACTTCCTACAATGAGCAGTTCTTC
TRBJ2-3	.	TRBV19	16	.	CASSIGALRITDTQYF	TGTGCCAGTAGTATAGGGGCCCTTAGGATCACAGATACGCAGTATTTT
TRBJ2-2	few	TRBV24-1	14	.	CATSDYLNSGELFF	TGTGCCACCAGTGATTACCTTAACTCCGGGGAGCTGTTTTTT
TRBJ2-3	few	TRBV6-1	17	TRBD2	CASSDFDSGTSTDTQYF	TGTGCCAGCAGTGATTTCGATAGCGGGACTAGCACAGATACGCAGTATTTT
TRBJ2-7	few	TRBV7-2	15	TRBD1	CASSPTGTGGSEQYF	TGTGCCAGCAGCCCTACCGGGACAGGGGGCAGCGAGCAGTACTTC
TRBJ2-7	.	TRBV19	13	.	CASSLGTPYEQYF	TGTGCCAGTAGTTTAGGGACACCGTACGAGCAGTACTTC
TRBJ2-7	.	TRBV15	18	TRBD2	CATSRGSISGLAGSEQYF	TGTGCCACCAGCAGAGGGTCGATTTCGGGACTAGCGGGATCCGAGCAGTACTTC
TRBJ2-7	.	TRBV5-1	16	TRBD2	CASSLGAGRARDEQYF	TGCGCCAGCAGCTTGGGAGCCGGGAGGGCCCGGGACGAGCAGTACTTC
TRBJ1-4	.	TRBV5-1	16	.	CASSLTGLNTNEKLFF	TGCGCCAGCAGCTTGACAGGGCTAAACACTAATGAAAAACTGTTTTTT
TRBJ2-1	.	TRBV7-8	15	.	CASSSSDSFYNEQFF	TGTGCCAGCAGCTCCTCGGACTCGTTCTACAATGAGCAGTTCTTC
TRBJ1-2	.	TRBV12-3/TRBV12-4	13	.	CATVGTGDYGYTF	TGTGCCACGGTAGGAACGGGGGACTATGGCTACACCTTC
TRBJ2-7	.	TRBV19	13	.	CASRPAEGPRQYF	TGTGCCAGTAGGCCGGCGGAGGGGCCCAGGCAGTACTTC
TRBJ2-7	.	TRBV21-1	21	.	CATTYPGNLSSGSGNAYEQYF	TGTGCCACCACTTACCCTGGGAACCTTTCTAGCGGGAGCGGGAACGCCTACGAGCAGTACTTC
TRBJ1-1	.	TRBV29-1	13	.	CSVSRGGNTEAFF	TGCAGCGTCTCCCGAGGGGGGAACACTGAAGCTTTCTTT
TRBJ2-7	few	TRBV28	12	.	CASSFPGDEQYF	TGTGCCAGCAGTTTCCCGGGGGACGAGCAGTACTTC
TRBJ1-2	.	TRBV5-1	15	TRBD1	CASSPGQVGVDGYTF	TGCGCCAGCAGCCCGGGACAGGTTGGAGTAGATGGCTACACCTTC
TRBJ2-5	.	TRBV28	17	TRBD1	CASSIERDRERRETQYF	TGTGCCAGCAGCATCGAGAGGGACAGGGAAAGAAGGGAGACCCAGTACTTC
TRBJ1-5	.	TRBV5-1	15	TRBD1	CASSATGGSNQPQHF	TGCGCCAGCAGTGCAACAGGGGGTAGCAATCAGCCCCAGCATTTT
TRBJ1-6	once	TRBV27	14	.	CASSLRGAFSPLHF	TGTGCCAGCAGTTTAAGGGGCGCATTTTCACCCCTCCACTTT
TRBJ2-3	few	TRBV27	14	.	CASSLSSGADTQYF	TGTGCCAGCAGTTTATCCTCGGGGGCAGATACGCAGTATTTT
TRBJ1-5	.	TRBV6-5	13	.	CASRVQPNQPQHF	TGTGCCAGCAGGGTACAGCCTAATCAGCCCCAGCATTTT
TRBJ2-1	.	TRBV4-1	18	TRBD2	CASSLQPSGSNPINEQFF	TGCGCCAGCAGCCTGCAACCTAGCGGGAGTAACCCCATCAATGAGCAGTTCTTC
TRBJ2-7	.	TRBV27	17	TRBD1	CASSHPVHRDRSYEQYF	TGTGCCAGCAGTCATCCCGTACACCGGGACAGATCCTACGAGCAGTACTTC
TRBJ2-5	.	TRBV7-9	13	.	CASSFADEETQYF	TGTGCCAGCAGCTTTGCAGATGAAGAGACCCAGTACTTC
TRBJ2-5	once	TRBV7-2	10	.	CASSFKTQYF	TGTGCCAGCAGCTTCAAGACCCAGTACTTC
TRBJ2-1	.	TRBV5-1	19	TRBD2	CASSWGLAGGVGAFNEQFF	TGCGCCAGCAGCTGGGGACTAGCGGGAGGGGTTGGGGCATTCAATGAGCAGTTCTTC
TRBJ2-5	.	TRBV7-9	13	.	CASQAKIEETQYF	TGTGCCAGCCAGGCCAAAATCGAAGAGACCCAGTACTTC
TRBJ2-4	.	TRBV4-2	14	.	CASSLRYRENIQYF	TGTGCCAGCAGCCTTAGATACAGGGAAAACATTCAGTACTTC
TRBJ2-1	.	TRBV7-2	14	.	CASSSLLVSNEQFF	TGTGCCAGCAGCTCGTTACTAGTTTCCAATGAGCAGTTCTTC
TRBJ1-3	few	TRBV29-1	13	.	CSVAGGTGNTIYF	TGCAGCGTTGCCGGGGGGACTGGAAACACCATATATTTT
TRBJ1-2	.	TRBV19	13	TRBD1	CASSYLDRIGYTF	TGTGCCAGTAGTTACCTGGACAGGATAGGCTACACCTTC
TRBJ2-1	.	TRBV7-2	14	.	CASSFGLPVDEQFF	TGTGCCAGCAGCTTTGGACTGCCCGTCGATGAGCAGTTCTTC
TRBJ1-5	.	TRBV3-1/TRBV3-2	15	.	CASSQDSTGNQPQHF	TGTGCCAGCAGCCAAGATAGTACAGGCAATCAGCCCCAGCATTTT
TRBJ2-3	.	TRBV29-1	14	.	CSLEESWSGDTQYF	TGCAGCCTCGAAGAGAGTTGGTCTGGAGATACGCAGTATTTT
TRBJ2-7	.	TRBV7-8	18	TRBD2	CASSPTRLLAGASYEQYF	TGTGCCAGCAGCCCGACAAGGCTACTAGCGGGCGCGTCCTACGAGCAGTACTTC
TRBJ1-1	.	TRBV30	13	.	CAWSDLHRAEAFF	TGTGCCTGGAGCGATTTACACCGGGCTGAAGCTTTCTTT
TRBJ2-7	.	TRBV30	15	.	CAWSVRGSHKYEQYF	TGTGCCTGGAGTGTTAGGGGATCCCACAAGTACGAGCAGTACTTC
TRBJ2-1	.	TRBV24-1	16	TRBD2	CATSSPRTSGSVEQFF	TGTGCCACCAGTTCACCCAGGACTAGCGGGAGTGTTGAGCAGTTCTTC
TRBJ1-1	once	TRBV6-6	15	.	CASSPGPGQNTEAFF	TGTGCCAGCAGTCCTGGTCCGGGACAGAACACTGAAGCTTTCTTT
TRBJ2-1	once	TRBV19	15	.	CASSLAGPSYNEQFF	TGTGCCAGTAGTTTGGCGGGCCCCTCCTACAATGAGCAGTTCTTC
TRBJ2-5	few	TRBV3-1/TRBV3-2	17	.	CASSHGTPIGGKETQYF	TGTGCCAGCAGCCACGGTACCCCGATCGGCGGAAAAGAGACCCAGTACTTC
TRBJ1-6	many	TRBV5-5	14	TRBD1	CASSSDRPNSPLHF	TGTGCCAGCAGCTCGGACAGGCCAAATTCACCCCTCCACTTT
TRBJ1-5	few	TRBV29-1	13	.	CSVREDSNQPQHF	TGCAGCGTTCGAGAAGATAGCAATCAGCCCCAGCATTTT
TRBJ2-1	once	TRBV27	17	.	CASSFRGTNLAGDEQFF	TGTGCCAGCAGTTTCCGTGGGACAAATCTTGCGGGAGATGAGCAGTTCTTC
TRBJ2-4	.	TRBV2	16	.	CASSVGQTPYQNIQYF	TGTGCCAGCAGTGTAGGTCAGACACCTTACCAAAACATTCAGTACTTC
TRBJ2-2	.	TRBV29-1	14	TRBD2	CSVVIPASGGELFF	TGCAGCGTTGTAATCCCCGCTAGCGGCGGGGAGCTGTTTTTT
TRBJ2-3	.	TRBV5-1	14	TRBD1	CASSLVSTGTGLYF	TGCGCCAGCAGCTTGGTATCTACCGGGACAGGGTTGTATTTT
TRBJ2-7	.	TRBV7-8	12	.	CASGPGSYEQYF	TGTGCCAGCGGGCCAGGCTCCTACGAGCAGTACTTC
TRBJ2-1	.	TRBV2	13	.	CASSERMDNEQFF	TGTGCCAGCAGTGAGCGGATGGACAATGAGCAGTTCTTC
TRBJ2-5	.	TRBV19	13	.	CASSQRAKETQYF	TGTGCCAGTAGTCAGCGGGCCAAGGAGACCCAGTACTTC
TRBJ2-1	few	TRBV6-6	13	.	CASSYYGRGEQFF	TGTGCCAGCAGTTACTACGGGAGAGGTGAGCAGTTCTTC
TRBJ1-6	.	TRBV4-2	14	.	CASSRQTPNSPLHF	TGTGCCAGCAGTCGACAGACTCCAAATTCACCCCTCCACTTT